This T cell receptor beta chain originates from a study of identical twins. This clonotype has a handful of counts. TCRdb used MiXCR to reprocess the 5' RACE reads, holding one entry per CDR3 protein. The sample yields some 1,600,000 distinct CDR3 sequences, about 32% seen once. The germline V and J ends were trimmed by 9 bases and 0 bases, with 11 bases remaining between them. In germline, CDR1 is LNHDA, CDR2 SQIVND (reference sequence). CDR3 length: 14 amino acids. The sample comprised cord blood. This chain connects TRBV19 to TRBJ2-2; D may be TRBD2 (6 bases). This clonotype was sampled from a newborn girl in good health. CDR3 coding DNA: TGTGCCAGCCAGACTAGTGCGAACACCGGGGAGCTGTTTTTT. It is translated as CASQTSANTGELFF.